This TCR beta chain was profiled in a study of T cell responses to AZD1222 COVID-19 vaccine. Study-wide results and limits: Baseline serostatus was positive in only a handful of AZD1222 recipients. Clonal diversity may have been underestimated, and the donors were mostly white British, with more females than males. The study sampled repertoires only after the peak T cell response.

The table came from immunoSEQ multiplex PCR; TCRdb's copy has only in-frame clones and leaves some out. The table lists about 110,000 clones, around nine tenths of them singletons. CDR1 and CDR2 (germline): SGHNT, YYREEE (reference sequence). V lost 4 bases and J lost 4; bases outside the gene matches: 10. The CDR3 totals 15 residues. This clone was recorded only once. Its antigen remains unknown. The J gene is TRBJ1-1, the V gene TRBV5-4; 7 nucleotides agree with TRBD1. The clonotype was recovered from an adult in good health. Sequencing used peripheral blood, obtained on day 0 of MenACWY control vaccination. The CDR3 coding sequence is TGTGCCAGCAGCGCAGATATGACAGGGCTCACTGAAGCTTTCTTT. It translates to CASSADMTGLTEAFF.